This TCR beta chain was sequenced for a study of T cells in Graves' hyperthyroidism and ophthalmopathy. Whole-study context: Peripheral blood draws took place at initial diagnosis, ahead of any treatment.

Notes on the study in general: Appearing also in blood were most of the thyroid clonotypes expanded above 0.001.

Using RNA transcripts as the source, TCR beta CDR3 regions were amplified. Carried out on the TCR CDR3, a first-round RT-PCR used the HTBI primer set. MiXCR, run by TCRdb on the multiplex PCR reads, gives a single entry per CDR3 protein. The table shows around 340,000 distinct CDR3 sequences, with 21% occurring only once. This clonotype has a count of ten or more. What it binds is not known. CDR1 is MDHEN and CDR2 is SYDVKM in the germline V gene. Losses at the gene ends were 9 bases for V and 7 bases for J; bases not matched to a gene: 9. This CDR3 spans 13 amino acids. Sequenced material: blood. The J gene is TRBJ2-1, the V gene TRBV28; 7 nucleotides agree with TRBD1. This clonotype was obtained from a woman aged 45-59 years with Graves' hyperthyroidism. The CDR3 nucleotides are TGTGCCAGTCTAGGGACAGTTGCAAATGAGCAGTTCTTC. Its protein is CASLGTVANEQFF.